These T cell receptor beta chains were read from a single sample in a study of blood T cell repertoires in COVID-19. Profiled with immunoSEQ multiplex PCR; TCRdb holds only in-frame clones, not every one. This table has about 56,000 clones, roughly 86% appearing once. The sequencing sample was made of peripheral blood. All receptors come from a woman aged 80 or older with acute or convalescent COVID-19. Each CDR3 is given with its conserved first and last residue. Fields, in order: V gene, D gene, clone size, J gene, CDR3 protein. D genes are given only for firm matches. Clone size is shown for a subset of rows, as once, few, many or a class of expanded clone.

TRBV27	TRBD2	NA	TRBJ2-5	CASSLSPSGGAETQYF
TRBV7-8	TRBD2	NA	TRBJ2-7	CASSLLRRTSGGQYEQYF
TRBV10-3	NA	once	TRBJ2-2	CATQTGTNTGELFF
TRBV5-8	NA	NA	TRBJ2-5	CASSSMWEAQYF
TRBV5-8	NA	NA	TRBJ2-1	CASSSIYEEFPNNEQFF
TRBV23-1	TRBD1	NA	TRBJ2-7	CASRKNGTEQGEQYF
TRBV5-4	TRBD1	NA	TRBJ2-7	CASSFDRGNEQYF
TRBV19	TRBD2	once	TRBJ2-1	CASSIPGLAGVREQFF
TRBV12-3/TRBV12-4	NA	NA	TRBJ2-1	CATKGQGVGEQFF
TRBV4-1	TRBD2	NA	TRBJ2-4	CASSQDLGTSGRVGTKNIQYF
TRBV16	NA	NA	TRBJ1-1	CASSQGQGNTEAFF
TRBV10-3	NA	once	TRBJ1-2	CAISGGGSNYGYTF
TRBV5-4	NA	NA	TRBJ2-7	CASSSRSSGLTYEQYF
TRBV2	NA	once	TRBJ2-7	CASSESGLPQYF
TRBV18	NA	NA	TRBJ2-2	CASSPGQRNTGELFF
TRBV28	NA	NA	TRBJ2-7	CASSFPPPRRTYEQYF
TRBV7-3	NA	NA	TRBJ1-1	CASSLTRVNTEAFF
TRBV24-1	NA	once	TRBJ1-2	CATSDDRTAVYGYTF
TRBV10-3	NA	few	TRBJ2-1	CAISEPGLSYNEQFF
TRBV9	NA	NA	TRBJ2-3	CASSVSSGTDTQYF
TRBV5-1	TRBD2	NA	TRBJ2-3	CASSPSGGARDTQYF
TRBV7-8	NA	NA	TRBJ2-7	CASSLGPGTYEQYF
TRBV4-2	NA	NA	TRBJ1-2	CASSQENFANYGYTF
TRBV12-3/TRBV12-4	TRBD1	NA	TRBJ2-2	CASRRQGNGELFF
TRBV2	TRBD2	NA	TRBJ2-1	CASSELGGSFNEQFF
TRBV28	NA	NA	TRBJ2-7	CASRPTGPPNYEQYF
TRBV28	NA	once	TRBJ1-5	CASSFPAGHSNQPQHF
TRBV6-5	TRBD2	NA	TRBJ2-7	CASQARSGVSYEQYF
TRBV6-5	NA	NA	TRBJ1-1	CATLAPTGMNTEAFF
TRBV6-4	NA	NA	TRBJ1-2	CASSDGGSRLYGYTF
TRBV4-1	NA	NA	TRBJ2-5	CASSQARLNEETQYF
TRBV5-5	NA	NA	TRBJ2-3	CASNSGGPVGTDTQYF
TRBV18	TRBD1	NA	TRBJ1-2	CASSPGQEKGYGYTF
TRBV5-4	TRBD1	NA	TRBJ1-1	CASNRDRDTEAFF
TRBV7-2	TRBD2	NA	TRBJ2-3	CASSLMGLAGVPDTQYF
TRBV5-6	NA	NA	TRBJ2-7	CASSLFALSSYEQYF
TRBV3-1/TRBV3-2	TRBD1	once	TRBJ2-2	CASIDRDRGQSGELFF
TRBV19	NA	NA	TRBJ2-7	CASSIDRAGPYEQYF
TRBV30	NA	NA	TRBJ2-1	CAWSVRYEQFF
TRBV2	NA	once	TRBJ1-1	CASLKGMNTEAFF
TRBV19	TRBD1	NA	TRBJ2-6	CASSMDRVGTGANVLTF